A single sample gave rise to the 5 T cell receptor beta chains below, sequenced in a study of blood T cells in healthy people across ages. Sample-barcoded 5' priming and a J-beta primer mix drove a second PCR of about 6 to 11 cycles. A single record per CDR3 protein comes from TCRdb applying MiXCR to the 5' RACE reads. The profile covers 850,000 to 1,000,000 distinct CDR3 sequences, with roughly 52% appearing a single time and roughly an eighth taken by the ten largest. What was sequenced was blood. These receptors were collected from a young man in good health.

The chain joins TRBV20-1 to TRBJ1-2; D uncertain. CDR3 length equals 15 residues. V was trimmed by 0 bases and J by 6 bases, leaving 17 bases between them. Germline-derived CDR1 and CDR2 are DFQATT and SNEGSKA (reference sequence). DNA for the CDR3: TGCAGTGCTAGAGATAGAGTTAATGGGATGAATGGCTACACCTTC. The encoded protein is CSARDRVNGMNGYTF.

With respect to this clonotype: At one end the junction does not follow the germline gene, possibly because of a read error. The chain combines TRBV2 with TRBJ1-1; D call uncertain. Germline CDR1 is SNHLY and CDR2 is FYNNEI. CDR3 size: 12 residues. CDR3 sequence reads: CAISELSTEAFF. CDR3 nucleotides: TGTGCCATCAGTGAATTATCCACTGAAGCTTTCTTT. Drawing the rest from reference TRBV2 and TRBJ1-1, the complete variable domain is EPEVTQTPSHQVTQMGQEVILRCVPISNHLYFYWYRQILGQKVEFLVSFYNNEISEKSEIFDDQFSVERPDGSNFTLKIRSTKLEDSAMYFCAISELSTEAFFGQGTRLTVV.

In this sample, this clonotype turned up once. The rearrangement uses TRBV27 and TRBJ2-6; no clear D. CDR3 length: 20 amino acids. Deletions cut 0 bases from V and 0 bases from J, with 18 bases between. Germline V gene lookup returns CDR1 MNHEY and CDR2 SMNVEV (reference sequence). CDR3 sequence reads: CASSLSQGNRPSSGANVLTF. The CDR3 DNA reads as TGTGCCAGCAGTTTATCCCAAGGAAACAGACCTAGCTCTGGGGCCAACGTCCTGACTTTC.

The sample holds one count of this clonotype. This chain links TRBV7-2 with TRBJ1-4; 10 nucleotides agree with TRBD1. V dropped 5 bases and J dropped 6; count of bases not matched to a gene: 3. The CDR3 consists of 14 residues. Germline CDR1 is SGHTA and CDR2 is FQGNSA. DNA for the CDR3: TGTGCCAGCAGCAAGGACAGGGGGGATGAAAAACTGTTTTTT. The encoded protein is CASSKDRGDEKLFF.

The V gene is TRBV5-1, the J gene TRBJ2-1, with D possibly matching TRBD2 (5 bases). The CDR3 is made up of 15 amino acids. Per the germline V gene, CDR1 is SGHRS and CDR2 is YFSETQ. Trimming pared 4 bases from V and 0 bases from J, leaving 11 bases between. As DNA, the CDR3 is TGCGCCAGCAGCCTGGACGGGGACTCCTACAATGAGCAGTTCTTC. It is translated as CASSLDGDSYNEQFF.